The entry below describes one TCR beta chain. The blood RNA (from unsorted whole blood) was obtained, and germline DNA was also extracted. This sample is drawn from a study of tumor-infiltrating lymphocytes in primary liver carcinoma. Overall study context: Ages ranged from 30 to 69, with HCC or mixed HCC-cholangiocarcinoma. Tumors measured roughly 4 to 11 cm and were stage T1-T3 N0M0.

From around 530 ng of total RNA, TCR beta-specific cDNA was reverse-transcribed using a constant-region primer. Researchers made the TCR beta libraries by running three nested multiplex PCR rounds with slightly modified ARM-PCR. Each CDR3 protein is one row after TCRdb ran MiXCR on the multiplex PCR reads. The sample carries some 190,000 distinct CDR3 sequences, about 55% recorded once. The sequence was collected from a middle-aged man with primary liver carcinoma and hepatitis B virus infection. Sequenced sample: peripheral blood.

The CDR3 sequence is CANNVAGETQYF. Written as DNA, the CDR3 is TGTGCCAACAACGTCGCCGGAGAGACCCAGTACTTC. The chain couples TRBV12-3 or TRBV12-4 to TRBJ2-5, with D unresolved. Trimming shortened V by 10 bases and J by 4 bases, and 13 bases separated the two germline ends. CDR3 length: 12 amino acids.